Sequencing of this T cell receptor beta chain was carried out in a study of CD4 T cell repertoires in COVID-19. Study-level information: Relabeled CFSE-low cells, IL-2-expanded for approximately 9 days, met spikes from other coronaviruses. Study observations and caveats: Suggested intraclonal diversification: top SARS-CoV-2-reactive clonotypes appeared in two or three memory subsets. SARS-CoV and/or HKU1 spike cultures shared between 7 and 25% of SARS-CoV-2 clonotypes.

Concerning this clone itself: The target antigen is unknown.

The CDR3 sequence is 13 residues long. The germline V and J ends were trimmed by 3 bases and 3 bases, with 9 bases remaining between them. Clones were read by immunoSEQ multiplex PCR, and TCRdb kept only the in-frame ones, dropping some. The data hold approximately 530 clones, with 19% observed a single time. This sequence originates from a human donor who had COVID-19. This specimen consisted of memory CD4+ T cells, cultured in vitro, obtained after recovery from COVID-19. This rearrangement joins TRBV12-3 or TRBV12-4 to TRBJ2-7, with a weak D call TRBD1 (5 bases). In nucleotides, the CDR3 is TGTGCCAGCAGTTTGGGGCGAGTCTACGAGCAGTACTTC. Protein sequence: CASSLGRVYEQYF.